These T cell receptor beta chains were read from a single sample in a study of CD8 T cells in ankylosing spondylitis. MiXCR, applied by TCRdb to the 5' RACE reads, yields one record per CDR3 protein. Among 800,000 to 900,000 distinct CDR3 sequences listed, about 12% were seen once. Sequencing was carried out using blood, either unsorted or a sorted T cell fraction (not recorded which). These receptors came from a male donor with ankylosing spondylitis. Both conserved end residues are part of each CDR3. The order of the fields is CDR3 protein, CDR3 DNA, J gene, V gene, D gene, clone size. A D gene is named only where the DNA matches it firmly. The size entry is marked missing in some rows and otherwise reads once, few, many or a size class.

cdr3_aa: CASSPRTGDLYNEQFF
cdr3_nt: TGTGCCAGCTCACCAAGGACAGGGGACCTATACAATGAGCAGTTCTTC
j_call: TRBJ2-1
v_call: TRBV18
d_call: TRBD1
clone_size: many

cdr3_aa: CASRVPGLKGDYEQYF
cdr3_nt: TGTGCCAGCAGGGTTCCTGGCCTCAAGGGTGACTACGAGCAGTACTTC
j_call: TRBJ2-7
v_call: TRBV6-1
d_call: .
clone_size: few

cdr3_aa: CASSLVGVASTEAFF
cdr3_nt: TGTGCCAGCAGCTTAGTGGGGGTGGCGAGCACTGAAGCTTTCTTT
j_call: TRBJ1-1
v_call: TRBV13
d_call: .
clone_size: few

cdr3_aa: CASSQTTSGGFGLTADTQYF
cdr3_nt: TGCGCCAGCAGCCAAACGACTAGCGGGGGGTTTGGGCTCACAGCAGATACGCAGTATTTT
j_call: TRBJ2-3
v_call: TRBV4-3
d_call: TRBD2
clone_size: .

cdr3_aa: CAGGQYNQPQHF
cdr3_nt: TGTGCCGGCGGGCAGTACAATCAGCCCCAGCATTTT
j_call: TRBJ1-5
v_call: TRBV2
d_call: .
clone_size: few

cdr3_aa: CASSLRASGIHEQYF
cdr3_nt: TGTGCCAGCAGCTTACGGGCTAGCGGGATCCACGAGCAGTACTTC
j_call: TRBJ2-7
v_call: TRBV7-9
d_call: TRBD2
clone_size: few

cdr3_aa: CTTSRVKGGIDEQYF
cdr3_nt: TGTACCACCAGCAGAGTCAAAGGGGGTATCGACGAGCAGTACTTC
j_call: TRBJ2-7
v_call: TRBV15
d_call: .
clone_size: .

cdr3_aa: CARSLGCALETQYF
cdr3_nt: TGTGCCAGAAGCTTAGGTTGCGCCCTGGAGACCCAGTACTTC
j_call: TRBJ2-5
v_call: TRBV5-3
d_call: .
clone_size: few

cdr3_aa: CASSPDRILFF
cdr3_nt: TGTGCCAGCAGCCCGGACCGGATACTGTTTTTT
j_call: TRBJ1-4
v_call: TRBV7-9
d_call: .
clone_size: few

cdr3_aa: CASSLIGDRAYEQYF
cdr3_nt: TGTGCCAGCAGCTTGATCGGGGACAGAGCCTACGAGCAGTACTTC
j_call: TRBJ2-7
v_call: TRBV7-2
d_call: TRBD1
clone_size: .

cdr3_aa: CASSGGTVNTGELFF
cdr3_nt: TGCGCCAGCAGCGGGGGGACGGTGAACACCGGGGAGCTGTTTTTT
j_call: TRBJ2-2
v_call: TRBV5-1
d_call: .
clone_size: many

cdr3_aa: CSAPQGNEKLFF
cdr3_nt: TGCAGTGCGCCTCAGGGTAATGAAAAACTGTTTTTT
j_call: TRBJ1-4
v_call: TRBV20-1
d_call: .
clone_size: few

cdr3_aa: CASSFSTGPEQFF
cdr3_nt: TGTGCCAGCAGCTTTTCGACAGGGCCTGAGCAGTTCTTC
j_call: TRBJ2-1
v_call: TRBV7-9
d_call: TRBD1
clone_size: .

cdr3_aa: CSARRDGAYNSPLHF
cdr3_nt: TGCAGTGCTAGAAGGGACGGAGCTTATAATTCACCCCTCCACTTT
j_call: TRBJ1-6
v_call: TRBV20-1
d_call: .
clone_size: .

cdr3_aa: CSAAELNEQYF
cdr3_nt: TGCAGTGCTGCCGAGTTGAACGAGCAGTACTTC
j_call: TRBJ2-7
v_call: TRBV20-1
d_call: .
clone_size: .

cdr3_aa: CASTGLAGRGEQFF
cdr3_nt: TGTGCCAGCACGGGACTAGCGGGACGGGGTGAGCAGTTCTTC
j_call: TRBJ2-1
v_call: TRBV2
d_call: TRBD2
clone_size: many

cdr3_aa: CSASREAYNEQFF
cdr3_nt: TGCAGTGCTAGCAGGGAAGCCTACAATGAGCAGTTCTTC
j_call: TRBJ2-1
v_call: TRBV20-1
d_call: .
clone_size: .

cdr3_aa: CASSYSGGAGTEAFF
cdr3_nt: TGTGCCAGCAGTTACTCGGGGGGCGCCGGCACTGAAGCTTTCTTT
j_call: TRBJ1-1
v_call: TRBV6-5
d_call: .
clone_size: .

cdr3_aa: CSAQGAGKTQYF
cdr3_nt: TGCAGTGCGCAGGGGGCAGGGAAGACGCAGTATTTT
j_call: TRBJ2-3
v_call: TRBV20-1
d_call: TRBD1
clone_size: .

cdr3_aa: CASRDYGGLSGNTIYF
cdr3_nt: TGCGCCAGCAGGGACTACGGGGGTCTTTCTGGAAACACCATATATTTT
j_call: TRBJ1-3
v_call: TRBV5-1
d_call: .
clone_size: .

cdr3_aa: CASSGTGLREQYF
cdr3_nt: TGTGCCAGCAGTGGTACAGGGCTCCGGGAGCAGTACTTC
j_call: TRBJ2-7
v_call: TRBV25-1
d_call: .
clone_size: few

cdr3_aa: CSARDLPGQTYEQYF
cdr3_nt: TGCAGTGCTAGAGATCTCCCCGGACAGACCTACGAGCAGTACTTC
j_call: TRBJ2-7
v_call: TRBV20-1
d_call: .
clone_size: few

cdr3_aa: CATSDFRTSDEQFF
cdr3_nt: TGTGCCACCAGTGATTTCAGGACTAGCGATGAGCAGTTCTTC
j_call: TRBJ2-1
v_call: TRBV24-1
d_call: TRBD2
clone_size: few

cdr3_aa: CATSRGTGGDTQYF
cdr3_nt: TGTGCCACCAGCAGAGGGACCGGGGGGGATACGCAGTATTTT
j_call: TRBJ2-3
v_call: TRBV15
d_call: TRBD2
clone_size: .

cdr3_aa: CSAPGTSLQETQYF
cdr3_nt: TGCAGTGCGCCGGGGACTAGTCTCCAAGAGACCCAGTACTTC
j_call: TRBJ2-5
v_call: TRBV20-1
d_call: TRBD2
clone_size: .

cdr3_aa: CASRDRAGQGGSYEQYF
cdr3_nt: TGTGCCAGCAGAGACCGCGCGGGACAAGGAGGCTCCTACGAGCAGTACTTC
j_call: TRBJ2-7
v_call: TRBV28
d_call: .
clone_size: few

cdr3_aa: CASSTRQDYEQYF
cdr3_nt: TGTGCCAGCAGTACCCGACAGGACTACGAGCAGTACTTC
j_call: TRBJ2-7
v_call: TRBV6-5
d_call: .
clone_size: .

cdr3_aa: CASSFGPSGELSYGYTF
cdr3_nt: TGCGCCAGCAGCTTTGGCCCCTCAGGTGAACTTTCCTATGGCTACACCTTC
j_call: TRBJ1-2
v_call: TRBV5-1
d_call: .
clone_size: many

cdr3_aa: CASRIRANTEAFF
cdr3_nt: TGTGCCAGCAGGATCCGGGCCAACACTGAAGCTTTCTTT
j_call: TRBJ1-1
v_call: TRBV12-3/TRBV12-4
d_call: .
clone_size: few

cdr3_aa: CASSSQGETQYF
cdr3_nt: TGTGCCAGCAGCTCACAAGGGGAGACCCAGTACTTC
j_call: TRBJ2-5
v_call: TRBV27
d_call: .
clone_size: many

cdr3_aa: CASSLEVAGGNEQFF
cdr3_nt: TGTGCCAGCAGCTTAGAAGTAGCGGGAGGCAATGAGCAGTTCTTC
j_call: TRBJ2-1
v_call: TRBV7-2
d_call: TRBD2
clone_size: many

cdr3_aa: CASKTSGLADEQFF
cdr3_nt: TGTGCCAGCAAGACTAGCGGTCTAGCGGATGAGCAGTTCTTC
j_call: TRBJ2-1
v_call: TRBV7-2
d_call: TRBD2
clone_size: once

cdr3_aa: CASSLGAGGRNEQFF
cdr3_nt: TGTGCCAGCAGCTTAGGAGCGGGAGGGCGAAATGAGCAGTTCTTC
j_call: TRBJ2-1
v_call: TRBV11-2
d_call: TRBD2
clone_size: .

cdr3_aa: CASSEGHQGFFPQHF
cdr3_nt: TGTGCCAGCAGTGAGGGACATCAGGGGTTTTTTCCCCAGCATTTT
j_call: TRBJ1-5
v_call: TRBV2
d_call: .
clone_size: many

cdr3_aa: CSAQDGTGGTIYF
cdr3_nt: TGCAGTGCCCAGGACGGGACAGGGGGCACCATATATTTT
j_call: TRBJ1-3
v_call: TRBV20-1
d_call: TRBD1
clone_size: many

cdr3_aa: CSVVGGPSYTF
cdr3_nt: TGCAGCGTTGTGGGGGGGCCCAGCTACACCTTC
j_call: TRBJ1-2
v_call: TRBV29-1
d_call: .
clone_size: few

cdr3_aa: CASSLGGEYTQYF
cdr3_nt: TGCGCCAGCAGCCTTGGGGGGGAATATACGCAGTATTTT
j_call: TRBJ2-3
v_call: TRBV5-1
d_call: TRBD2
clone_size: few

cdr3_aa: CASSPRSGLNYEQYF
cdr3_nt: TGTGCCAGCTCACCACGGTCGGGACTAAACTACGAGCAGTACTTC
j_call: TRBJ2-7
v_call: TRBV18
d_call: TRBD2
clone_size: few

cdr3_aa: CASSLAIQNTGELFF
cdr3_nt: TGCGCCAGCAGCTTGGCCATCCAGAACACCGGGGAGCTGTTTTTT
j_call: TRBJ2-2
v_call: TRBV5-1
d_call: .
clone_size: .

cdr3_aa: CSASRGGRGEQYF
cdr3_nt: TGCAGTGCTAGTCGGGGCGGGAGGGGCGAGCAGTACTTC
j_call: TRBJ2-7
v_call: TRBV20-1
d_call: TRBD2
clone_size: once

cdr3_aa: CASSLARGEYEQYF
cdr3_nt: TGTGCCAGCAGCTTAGCAAGAGGGGAGTACGAGCAGTACTTC
j_call: TRBJ2-7
v_call: TRBV7-2
d_call: .
clone_size: many

cdr3_aa: CASVSYNEQFF
cdr3_nt: TGTGCCAGCGTAAGCTACAATGAGCAGTTCTTC
j_call: TRBJ2-1
v_call: TRBV28
d_call: .
clone_size: .

cdr3_aa: CASSPDRERYEQYF
cdr3_nt: TGTGCCAGCAGCCCGGACAGGGAAAGGTACGAGCAGTACTTC
j_call: TRBJ2-7
v_call: TRBV7-2
d_call: TRBD1
clone_size: few